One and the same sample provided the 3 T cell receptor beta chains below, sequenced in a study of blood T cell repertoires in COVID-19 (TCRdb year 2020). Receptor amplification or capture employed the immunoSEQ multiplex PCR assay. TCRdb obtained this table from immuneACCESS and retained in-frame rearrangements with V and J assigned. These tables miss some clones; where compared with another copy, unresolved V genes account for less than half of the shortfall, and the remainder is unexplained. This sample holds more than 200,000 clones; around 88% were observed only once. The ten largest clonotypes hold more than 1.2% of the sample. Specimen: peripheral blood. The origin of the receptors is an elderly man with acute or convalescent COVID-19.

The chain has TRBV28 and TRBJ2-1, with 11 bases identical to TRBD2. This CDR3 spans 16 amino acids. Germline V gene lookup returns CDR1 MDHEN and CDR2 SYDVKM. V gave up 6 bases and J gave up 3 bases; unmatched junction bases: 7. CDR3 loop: CASSSIGLAGYNEQFF. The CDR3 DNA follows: TGTGCCAGCAGCTCTATCGGACTAGCGGGCTACAATGAGCAGTTCTTC.

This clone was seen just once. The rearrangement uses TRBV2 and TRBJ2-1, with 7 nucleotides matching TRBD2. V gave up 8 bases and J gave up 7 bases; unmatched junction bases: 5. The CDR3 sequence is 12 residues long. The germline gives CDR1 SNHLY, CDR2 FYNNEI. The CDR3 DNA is TGTGCCAGCCGGCCGGGGGGAAATGAGCAGTTCTTC. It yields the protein CASRPGGNEQFF.

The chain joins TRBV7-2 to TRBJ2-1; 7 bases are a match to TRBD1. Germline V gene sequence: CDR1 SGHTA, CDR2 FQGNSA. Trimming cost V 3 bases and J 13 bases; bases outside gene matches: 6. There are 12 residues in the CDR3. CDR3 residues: CASSFRDREQFF. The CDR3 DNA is TGTGCCAGCAGCTTCCGGGACAGAGAACAGTTCTTC.